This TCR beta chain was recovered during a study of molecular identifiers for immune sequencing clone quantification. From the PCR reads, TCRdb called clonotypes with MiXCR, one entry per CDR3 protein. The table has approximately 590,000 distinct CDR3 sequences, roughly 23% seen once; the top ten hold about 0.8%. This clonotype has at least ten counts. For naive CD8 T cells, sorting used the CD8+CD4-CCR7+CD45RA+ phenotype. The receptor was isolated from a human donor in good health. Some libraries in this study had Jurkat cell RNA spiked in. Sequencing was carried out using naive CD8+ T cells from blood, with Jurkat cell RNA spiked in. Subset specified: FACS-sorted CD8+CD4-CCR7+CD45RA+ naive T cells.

CDR3 in amino acids: CSVDRGYHTGELFF. The CDR3, as DNA: TGCAGCGTTGACAGGGGCTACCACACCGGGGAGCTGTTTTTT. The chain uses TRBV29-1 and TRBJ2-2, with D perhaps TRBD1 (6 bases). CDR1 SQVTM and CDR2 ANQGSEA come from the germline V gene. This CDR3 comprises 14 residues. V was trimmed by 3 bases and J by 3 bases, leaving 11 bases between them.